This T cell receptor (beta chain) comes out of a study of cytomegalovirus exposure and HLA in healthy donors. The PCR had 60 Vbeta and 13 Jbeta primers. Sequencing was performed with immunoSEQ multiplex PCR; in TCRdb, only in-frame clones are kept and a portion is missing. The repertoire consists of 150,000 or so clones, with approximately 80% occurring once and the leading ten covering 10% to 15%. Points on this clone: What it binds is not known.

Per germline, CDR1 MNHNS and CDR2 SASEGT. The CDR3 covers 13 residues. V shed 5 bases and J shed 8 bases, with 12 bases lying between them. Regarding the study as a whole: Common viral pathogens were later found to be apparently linked to several of the most significant clusters.

Sequencing used PBMCs. The rearrangement uses TRBV6-1 and TRBJ1-4, with D uncertain. The receptor was derived from a man aged 30 to 45 in good health and CMV-seropositive. CDR3 nucleotide sequence: TGTGCCAGCAGTAGCCCGGCAGGAGAAAAACTGTTTTTT. Translated: CASSSPAGEKLFF.